This T cell receptor (beta chain) emerged from a study of identifying expanded T cells in peripheral blood. Germline loops: CDR1 SGHTA, CDR2 FQGNSA. Trimming took 0 bases from V and 2 from J; bases not matched to a gene: 1. The CDR3 extends over 16 amino acids. Comments on this clone: Antigen specificity is unknown.

Only in-frame clones appear in the TCRdb table, and some are missing; sequencing was by immunoSEQ multiplex PCR. The data show 45,000 to 65,000 clones, 82% seen once. Collection occurred without any documented infections or immune events in donors. Study observations and caveats: Variance in clone template counts between approximately two-week samples significantly increased with total template count across all healthy donors. Technical replicates showed around 1.2 changed clones; approximately two weeks around 15; four weeks 19.

V is TRBV7-2 and J is TRBJ2-1; 10 bases fit TRBD2. The specimen sequenced was blood. The receptor was derived from a person between 18 and 75 years old in good health. The chain's CDR3 is CASSLAGTSAYNEQFF. CDR3 DNA sequence: TGTGCCAGCAGCTTAGCGGGGACTAGCGCCTACAATGAGCAGTTCTTC.